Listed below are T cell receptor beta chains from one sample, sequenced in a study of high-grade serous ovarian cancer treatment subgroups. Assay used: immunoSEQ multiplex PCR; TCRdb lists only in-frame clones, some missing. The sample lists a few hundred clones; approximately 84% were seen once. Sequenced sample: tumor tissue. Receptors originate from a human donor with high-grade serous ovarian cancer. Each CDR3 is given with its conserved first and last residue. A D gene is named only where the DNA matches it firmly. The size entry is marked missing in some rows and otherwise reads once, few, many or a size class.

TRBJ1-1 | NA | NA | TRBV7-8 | TGTGCCAGCAGTCCCGGTGGTGGTGGGCACACTGAAGCTTTCTTT | CASSPGGGGHTEAFF
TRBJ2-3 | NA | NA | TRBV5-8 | TGTGCCAGCAGCCGACAGACTACAGATACGCAGTATTTT | CASSRQTTDTQYF
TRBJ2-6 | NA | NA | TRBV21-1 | TGTGCCAGCAGCAACCGGGGACAGAGAGGGGTGTGGTCTGGTGAAGCCAACGTCCTGACTTTC | CASSNRGQRGVWSGEANVLTF
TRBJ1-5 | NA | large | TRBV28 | TGTGCCAGCGGTTTAGTGGAACATCAGCCCCAGCATTTT | CASGLVEHQPQHF
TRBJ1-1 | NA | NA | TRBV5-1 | TGCGCCAGCAGCTTGGCGGTGAACACTGAAGCTTTCTTT | CASSLAVNTEAFF